The next 24 T cell receptor beta chains were all read from a single sample in a study of cytomegalovirus exposure and HLA in healthy donors. The PCR was carried out with 60 Vbeta primers and 13 Jbeta primers. Sequencing used immunoSEQ multiplex PCR; TCRdb keeps in-frame clones, though not all of them. The profile covers roughly 120,000 clones, with around 84% appearing a single time and about 3% taken by the ten largest. Sequenced: PBMCs. Receptors originate from a woman under 30 in good health and CMV-seropositive.

Points on this clone: A junction end diverges from the germline sequence, so it may reflect a read error. J is TRBJ1-1 and V is TRBV7-9; D is perhaps TRBD1 (5 bases). CDR1 is SEHNR, CDR2 FQNEAQ, per germline (reference sequence). The CDR3 extends over 12 amino acids. The CDR3 bases are TGTTCCAGTCGGTCGGGGGACACTGAAGCTTTCTTT. It specifies CSSRSGDTEAFF.

The chain carries TRBV6-5 and TRBJ1-1; D is unclear. From germline, CDR1 is MNHEY and CDR2 SVGAGI. Trimming removed 5 bases from V and 7 bases from J, with 11 bases in between. This CDR3 is 12 amino acids long. The CDR3 sequence: CASSDMQVEAFF. The CDR3 DNA follows: TGTGCCAGCAGTGATATGCAGGTTGAAGCTTTCTTT.

As DNA, the CDR3 is TGTGCCAGCAGCTCGCCGGGACTAGCGGTATACGAGCAGTACTTC. As protein: CASSSPGLAVYEQYF. The gene calls are TRBV7-2 and TRBJ2-5, with 11 nucleotides matching TRBD2. TRBJ2-7 matches the DNA end more closely, so the J call is doubtful. The germline gives CDR1 SGHTA, CDR2 FQGNSA. The CDR3 spans 15 residues.

The rearrangement uses TRBV20-1 and TRBJ1-2; perhaps TRBD1 as D (6 bases). Germline-derived CDR1 and CDR2 are DFQATT and SNEGSKA (reference sequence). CDR3 length: 11 residues. CDR3 amino acids: CSLGHFYGYTF. Written as DNA, the CDR3 is TGCAGCTTGGGACACTTCTATGGCTACACCTTC.

This chain links TRBV10-3 with TRBJ2-3; 13 positions agree with TRBD2. There are 15 residues in the CDR3. CDR1 is ENHRY, CDR2 SYGVKD, per germline. After removal of 10 bases from V and 2 bases from J, the junction contained 6 bases not matched to a gene. The CDR3 bases are TGTGCCACGGTGGGACTAGCGGGGAACACAGATACGCAGTATTTT. As protein: CATVGLAGNTDTQYF.

The rearrangement links TRBV29-1 to TRBJ1-2, with TRBD1 matching 11 bases. Germline V gene data show CDR1 as SQVTM and CDR2 as ANQGSEA. The CDR3 runs to 17 residues. V was pared by 4 bases and J by 2 bases, with 12 bases of the junction left unmatched. CDR3 bases: TGCAGCGTTGGTGATATATTTGGGGACAGGGGGAACTATGGCTACACCTTC. This encodes CSVGDIFGDRGNYGYTF.

The CDR3, as DNA: TGTGCCAGCAGCCCCACTAGCGGGGTCACCGGGGAGCTGTTTTTT. It codes for CASSPTSGVTGELFF. This chain links TRBV7-3 with TRBJ2-2; 10 nucleotides line up with TRBD2. J lost 4 bases, V lost 5 bases, and 4 bases had no gene match. There are 15 residues in the CDR3. Germline assignment: CDR1 SGHTA and CDR2 FQGTGA.

V is TRBV7-2 and J is TRBJ2-3; no reliable D call. CDR3 length: 13 amino acids. Germline V gene sequence: CDR1 SGHTA, CDR2 FQGNSA. The V end lost 3 bases, the J end lost 4 bases, and 8 bases lay between the germline ends. CDR3 DNA sequence: TGTGCCAGCAGCTTGTCGCGTGCAGATACGCAGTATTTT. Its translation: CASSLSRADTQYF.

With respect to this clone: The junction and the germline gene differ at one end; a read error may be behind it. This chain joins TRBV7-9 and TRBJ1-4; D gene uncertain. In germline, CDR1 is SEHNR, CDR2 FQNEAQ (reference sequence). The CDR3 totals 17 residues. The CDR3 here is CSSSLFKLTEVNEKLFF. The CDR3 coding sequence is TGTTCCAGCAGCTTATTTAAACTGACGGAGGTTAATGAAAAACTGTTTTTT.

CDR3 nucleotide sequence: TGTGCCAGTAGTATAGGACAGTCTGGAAACACCATATATTTT. Translation gives CASSIGQSGNTIYF. The chain recombines TRBV19 with TRBJ1-3, with TRBD1 as a possible D gene (5 bases). The CDR3 spans 14 residues. Germline CDR1 and CDR2: LNHDA and SQIVND (reference sequence). Trimming took off 1 base at V and 1 base at J, with 5 bases between the two ends.

This clone was picked up a small number of times. The gene calls are TRBV6-5 and TRBJ2-7; no firm D call. Germline V gene data show CDR1 as MNHEY and CDR2 as SVGAGI. The CDR3 totals 14 residues. CDR3 amino acids: CAFFKQKAAYEQYF. CDR3 sequence (DNA): TGTGCTTTTTTCAAGCAGAAGGCGGCATACGAGCAGTACTTC.

This clone was counted once. The chain couples TRBV14 to TRBJ1-2, with TRBD1 identical over 7 bases. V lost 4 bases and J lost 5; bases outside the gene matches: 7. Germline lookup yields CDR1 SGHDN and CDR2 FVKESK. The CDR3 runs 14 residues. CDR3 loop: CASSPRQGRYGYTF. CDR3 in DNA: TGTGCCAGCAGCCCGAGACAGGGCAGGTATGGCTACACCTTC. Based on the CDR3 plus reference TRBV14 and TRBJ1-2, the full variable domain is EAGVTQFPSHSVIEKGQTVTLRCDPISGHDNLYWYRRVMGKEIKFLLHFVKESKQDESGMPNNRFLAERTGGTYSTLKVQPAELEDSGVYFCASSPRQGRYGYTFGSGTRLTVV.

The chain is built from TRBV9 and TRBJ1-6, with D possibly matching TRBD1 (6 bases). The CDR3 is made up of 16 amino acids. V lost 3 bases to trimming and J lost 6 bases, with 16 bases between them. Germline assignment: CDR1 SGDLS and CDR2 YYNGEE. The CDR3 region is CASSGDGQSLNSPLHF. CDR3 sequence (DNA): TGTGCCAGCAGCGGAGATGGACAGAGCCTTAATTCACCCCTCCACTTT.

J is TRBJ2-7 and V is TRBV6-1; the D gene is possibly TRBD1 (6 bases). V gave up 9 bases and J gave up 7 bases, with 16 bases separating them. Germline values: CDR1 MNHNS, CDR2 SASEGT. The CDR3 contains 12 residues. Here the CDR3 DNA reads TGTGCCAGTTCGGACAGCCTTGGAGAGCAGTACTTC. Protein sequence: CASSDSLGEQYF.

V is TRBV4-1 and J is TRBJ2-3; 7 bases align to TRBD2. CDR1 is MGHRA, CDR2 YSYEKL, per germline. This CDR3 has 15 amino acids. V gave up 0 bases and J gave up 8 bases; unmatched junction bases: 8. The CDR3 spells CASSQEERGPGTQYF. For the CDR3, the DNA is TGCGCCAGCAGCCAAGAAGAGCGGGGTCCGGGTACGCAGTATTTT.

The table lists this clone with a few counts. The genes are TRBV12-1 and TRBJ2-2; whether TRBD1, the table's D call, matches the DNA was not checked. TRBV12-1 is a known pseudogene. This CDR3 contains 16 residues. The CDR3 nucleotides read TGTGCCAGCAGCTTTGAGGTACAGGAACCGAACGGGGAGCTGTTTTTT. Encoded protein: CASSFEVQEPNGELFF.

The chain carries TRBV5-1 and TRBJ2-6; 7 positions match TRBD1. With 6 bases clipped from V and 2 bases from J, the junction kept 11 bases outside the gene matches. There are 17 residues in the CDR3. Germline V CDR1 and CDR2: SGHRS, YFSETQ. The CDR3 loop is CASTQRADRAGANVLTF. CDR3 nucleotide sequence: TGCGCCAGCACCCAAAGGGCCGACAGGGCTGGGGCCAACGTCCTGACTTTC.

The chain combines TRBV12-5 with TRBJ2-3; the match to TRBD2 covers 13 bases. Germline CDR1 LGHNT, CDR2 FRNRAP. V gave up 5 bases and J gave up 2 bases; unmatched junction bases: 4. This CDR3 contains 16 residues. The CDR3 coding sequence is TGTGCTAGTGGTCCGGGACTAGCGGGGCTCACAGATACGCAGTATTTT. Translation gives CASGPGLAGLTDTQYF.

This sequence joins TRBV9 and TRBJ1-5; 8 bases line up with TRBD1. In germline, CDR1 is SGDLS, CDR2 YYNGEE. V lost 4 bases and J lost 6; bases outside the gene matches: 9. This CDR3 is 15 amino acids long. The CDR3 protein is CASSSGTGAGQPQHF. The CDR3 DNA reads as TGTGCCAGCAGCTCAGGGACAGGAGCCGGTCAGCCCCAGCATTTT.

This clone was picked up one time. One end of the junction fails to match germline, which may point to a read error. The chain joins TRBV5-4 to TRBJ2-5; D call uncertain. This CDR3 is built from 15 residues. Germline CDR1 SGHNT, CDR2 YYREEE (reference sequence). The CDR3 here is CASSLGSPLLETQYF. CDR3 DNA: TGTGCCAGCAGTTTGGGAAGCCCCCTCCTAGAGACCCAGTACTTC. Together with reference TRBV5-4 and TRBJ2-5, the CDR3 gives the full variable domain: ETGVTQSPTHLIKTRGQQVTLRCSSQSGHNTVSWYQQALGQGPQFIFQYYREEENGRGNFPPRFSGLQFPNYSSELNVNALELDDSALYLCASSLGSPLLETQYFGPGTRLLVL.

The V and J genes are TRBV11-2 and TRBJ2-3; possibly TRBD2 for D (6 bases). Germline V gives CDR1 SGHAT, CDR2 FQNNGV. The CDR3 loop spans 16 amino acids. V lost 2 bases and J lost 4, with 16 bases in between. The CDR3 region has the DNA TGTGCCAGCAGCTTATATCACTCGGGGGAGGCAGATACGCAGTATTTT. This translates into CASSLYHSGEADTQYF.

The rearrangement uses TRBV6-5 and TRBJ1-1, with 8 bases that match TRBD1. Germline CDR1 is MNHEY and CDR2 is SVGAGI. The CDR3 spans 14 residues. V was pared by 4 bases and J by 2 bases, with 3 bases of the junction left unmatched. CDR3 sequence (DNA): TGTGCCAGCAGTTTCTCAGGGGGCAACACTGAAGCTTTCTTT. Translated, it gives CASSFSGGNTEAFF.

The chain couples TRBV5-3 to TRBJ2-3; tentative D call: TRBD1 (5 bases). TRBV5-3 is marked as an open reading frame, function uncertain. The CDR3 length is 17 residues. Trimming took 2 bases from V and 2 from J, leaving 18 bases between them. CDR3 DNA: TGTGCCAGAAGCTTCCTCTTGGACACAGAAAACACAGATACGCAGTATTTT. It encodes CARSFLLDTENTDTQYF.

The chain couples TRBV5-6 to TRBJ1-2; D might be TRBD1 (5 bases). V dropped 0 bases and J dropped 4 bases, with 7 bases sitting between them. The length of the CDR3 is 13 residues. Germline lookup yields CDR1 SGHDT and CDR2 YYEEEE. The CDR3 reads CASSLDRIYGYTF. The DNA for the CDR3 is TGTGCCAGCAGCTTGGACAGGATCTATGGCTACACCTTC.